This paragraph reports one TCR beta chain. The junction departs from the called germline gene at one end, perhaps through a read error. Clones were read by immunoSEQ multiplex PCR, and TCRdb kept only the in-frame ones, dropping some. The sample carries about 310,000 clones, 89% recorded once. This sample is drawn from a study of blood T cell repertoires in COVID-19. The wider study: Acute-phase and convalescent COVID-19 samples originated in the United States, Italy and Spain. Sources were T cells, B-cell-depleted T cells, or PBMCs; the material itself was cDNA or gDNA.

The germline CDR1 and CDR2 sequences are SSHAT and FNYEAQ (reference sequence). This CDR3 has 15 amino acids. Two negative PCRs, clearance, or symptom resolution had been documented for recovered Cohort 3 donors. What was sequenced was PBMCs or T cells enriched from blood (not recorded which). The genes are TRBV7-7 and TRBJ2-1; 8 nucleotides agree with TRBD1. This clonotype originated in a woman aged 40 to 50 who had recovered from COVID-19. CDR3 amino acids: CASSLEQGAYNEQFF. The CDR3 DNA is TGTGCTAGCAGCTTAGAACAGGGGGCCTACAATGAGCAGTTCTTC. The complete variable domain, with remaining parts taken from reference TRBV7-7 and TRBJ2-1, reads GAGVSQSPRYKVTKRGQDVTLRCDPISSHATLYWYQQALGQGPEFLTYFNYEAQPDKSGLPSDRFSAERPEGSISTLTIQRTEQRDSAMYRCASSLEQGAYNEQFFGPGTRLTVL.